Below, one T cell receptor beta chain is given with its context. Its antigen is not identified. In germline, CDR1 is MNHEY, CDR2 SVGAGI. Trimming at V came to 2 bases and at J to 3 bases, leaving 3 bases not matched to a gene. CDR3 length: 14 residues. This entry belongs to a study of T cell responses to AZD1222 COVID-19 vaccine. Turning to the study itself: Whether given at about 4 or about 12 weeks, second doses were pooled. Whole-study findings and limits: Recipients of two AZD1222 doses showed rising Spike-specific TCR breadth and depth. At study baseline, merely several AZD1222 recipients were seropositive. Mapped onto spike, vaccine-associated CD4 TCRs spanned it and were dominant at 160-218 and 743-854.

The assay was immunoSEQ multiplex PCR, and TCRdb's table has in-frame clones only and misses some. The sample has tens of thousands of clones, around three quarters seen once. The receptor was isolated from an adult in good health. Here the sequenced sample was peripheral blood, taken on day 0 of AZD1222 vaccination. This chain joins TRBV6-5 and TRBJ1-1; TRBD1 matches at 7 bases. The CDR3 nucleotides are TGTGCCAGCAGTTACAGGGGGCTAGACACTGAAGCTTTCTTT. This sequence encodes CASSYRGLDTEAFF.